The 20 T cell receptor beta chains presented below share a single source sample, sequenced in a study of blood T cell repertoires in COVID-19. The data were produced by immunoSEQ multiplex PCR, yet TCRdb's version contains in-frame clones alone and is incomplete. The sample holds approximately 300,000 clones, over 75% seen once. Specimen: PBMCs or T cells enriched from blood (not recorded which). These receptors were taken from a woman between 18 and 30 years old who had recovered from COVID-19.

The V gene is TRBV6-2 or TRBV6-3, the J gene TRBJ1-2; D unresolved. With 0 bases removed from V and 2 bases from J, the gap between germline ends came to 10 bases. Germline V gene lookup returns CDR1 MNHEY and CDR2 SVGEGT. The CDR3 covers 15 residues. The CDR3 region is CASSYSLSGNYGYTF. CDR3 coding DNA: TGTGCCAGCAGTTACTCCCTCTCGGGAAACTATGGCTACACCTTC.

The chain employs TRBV2 and TRBJ2-7; tentative D call: TRBD2 (6 bases). The length of the CDR3 is 13 residues. Trimming pared 4 bases from V and 3 bases from J, leaving 10 bases between. Germline CDR1 reads SNHLY; CDR2 reads FYNNEI. CDR3 amino acids: CASSAPSDYEQYF. The CDR3 DNA sequence: TGTGCCAGCAGTGCCCCTAGCGACTACGAGCAGTACTTC.

The V and J genes are TRBV13 and TRBJ2-1; 9 nucleotides align to TRBD2. The ends lost 1 base at V and 1 base at J; junction bases unmatched: 5. The CDR3 runs to 17 residues. Germline loops: CDR1 PRHDT, CDR2 FYEKMQ (reference sequence). The CDR3 DNA follows: TGTGCCAGCAGCTTAGCGGTGGCGGGAGGGTCCTACAATGAGCAGTTCTTC. Encoded protein: CASSLAVAGGSYNEQFF. Full variable domain (rest looked up from reference TRBV13 and TRBJ2-1): AAGVIQSPRHLIKEKRETATLKCYPIPRHDTVYWYQQGPGQDPQFLISFYEKMQSDKGSIPDRFSAQQFSDYHSELNMSSLELGDSALYFCASSLAVAGGSYNEQFFGPGTRLTVL.

The chain carries TRBV7-6 and TRBJ2-7, with D tentatively TRBD1 (6 bases). This CDR3 region has 14 residues. Germline V lookup: CDR1 SGHVS, CDR2 FNYEAQ. V lost 4 bases and J 0 bases, leaving 10 bases between the germline ends. The DNA for the CDR3 is TGTGCCAGCAGCTCCACCAGGGGCTCCTACGAGCAGTACTTC. Encoded protein: CASSSTRGSYEQYF. The full variable domain, completed using reference TRBV7-6 and TRBJ2-7, is GAGVSQSPRYKVTKRGQDVALRCDPISGHVSLYWYRQALGQGPEFLTYFNYEAQQDKSGLPNDRFSAERPEGSISTLTIQRTEQRDSAMYRCASSSTRGSYEQYFGPGTRLTVT.

There are a few counts of this clone. The chain carries TRBV19 and TRBJ2-3; D unresolved. This CDR3 contains 13 residues. CDR1 is LNHDA and CDR2 is SQIVND in the germline V gene (reference sequence). The V gene lost 8 bases and the J gene lost 0 bases, with 9 bases spanning the gap. This CDR3 reads CASGRASTDTQYF. In nucleotides, the CDR3 is TGTGCCAGTGGTAGGGCTAGCACAGATACGCAGTATTTT. Full variable domain (remainder filled in from reference TRBV19 and TRBJ2-3): DGGITQSPKYLFRKEGQNVTLSCEQNLNHDAMYWYRQDPGQGLRLIYYSQIVNDFQKGDIAEGYSVSREKKESFPLTVTSAQKNPTAFYLCASGRASTDTQYFGPGTRLTVL.

The rearrangement links TRBV27 to TRBJ2-7, with D unresolved. Germline V gene sequence: CDR1 MNHEY, CDR2 SMNVEV (reference sequence). The CDR3 spans 13 residues. Trimming removed 3 bases from V and 6 bases from J, with 12 bases in between. CDR3 DNA: TGTGCCAGCAGTTTGGGCGTTAATTCCGAGCAGTACTTC. Residues: CASSLGVNSEQYF.

This chain joins TRBV4-2 and TRBJ2-2; D possibly corresponds to TRBD1 (6 bases). The CDR3 consists of 14 residues. The germline gives CDR1 LGHNA, CDR2 YNFKEQ. Trimming pared 8 bases from V and 4 bases from J, leaving 14 bases between. This CDR3 reads CASSDSEGTGELFF. The CDR3 DNA is TGTGCCAGCTCGGACAGCGAGGGCACCGGGGAGCTGTTTTTT.

V and J are TRBV13 and TRBJ1-2; D gene ambiguous. The length of the CDR3 is 16 residues. CDR1 and CDR2 from the germline V gene are PRHDT and FYEKMQ (reference sequence). The V end was cut by 0 bases, the J end by 5 bases, with 16 bases between. The CDR3 loop reads CASSLGGYVEGYGYTF. In DNA, the CDR3 is TGTGCCAGCAGCTTAGGGGGATATGTGGAGGGTTATGGCTACACCTTC.

The V call is TRBV19, the J call TRBJ2-4, with a possible D match to TRBD1 (5 bases). The CDR3 has 14 residues. CDR1 LNHDA and CDR2 SQIVND come from the germline V gene (reference sequence). The V end lost 2 bases, the J end lost 5 bases, and 10 bases lay between the germline ends. CDR3 in DNA: TGTGCCAGTAGTATACAGGGCGAGGAAAACATTCAGTACTTC. Translating it yields CASSIQGEENIQYF.

This clone came up once. A read error may be the cause here, since a much bigger clone is one base away. The chain recombines TRBV4-2 with TRBJ2-5; 7 bases are shared with TRBD1. Germline values: CDR1 LGHNA, CDR2 YNFKEQ. The CDR3 covers 12 residues. This CDR3 is CASSRTGETRYF. The DNA for the CDR3 is TGTGCCAGCAGCCGGACAGGAGAGACCCGGTACTTC.

V is TRBV5-4 and J is TRBJ2-3; 12 bases agree with TRBD2. Germline-derived CDR1 and CDR2 are SGHNT and YYREEE (reference sequence). The CDR3 is made up of 15 amino acids. Trimming cost V 10 bases and J 1 base; bases outside gene matches: 7. In DNA, the CDR3 is TGTGCCGGTAAGACTAGCGGGGGAGGCACAGATACGCAGTATTTT. Encoded protein: CAGKTSGGGTDTQYF. Drawing the rest from reference TRBV5-4 and TRBJ2-3, the complete variable domain is ETGVTQSPTHLIKTRGQQVTLRCSSQSGHNTVSWYQQALGQGPQFIFQYYREEENGRGNFPPRFSGLQFPNYSSELNVNALELDDSALYLCAGKTSGGGTDTQYFGPGTRLTVL.

The chain joins TRBV10-3 to TRBJ2-5; 8 nucleotides match TRBD1. The CDR3 sequence is 15 residues long. Germline loops: CDR1 ENHRY, CDR2 SYGVKD. With V trimmed by 2 bases and J by 4 bases, 6 bases remained unmatched. The CDR3 spells CAISEPRTGTETQYF. DNA for the CDR3: TGTGCCATCAGTGAGCCGAGGACAGGGACAGAGACCCAGTACTTC.

In DNA, the CDR3 is TGTGCCAGTAGTATCGGAGAACGCGGGCAGTTCTTC. Protein sequence: CASSIGERGQFF. V and J are TRBV19 and TRBJ2-1, with D uncertain. The V end lost 3 bases, the J end lost 12 bases, and 12 bases lay between the germline ends. The CDR3 has 12 residues. CDR1 is LNHDA, CDR2 SQIVND, per germline (reference sequence).

This chain joins TRBV29-1 and TRBJ1-2; TRBD1 is a possible D gene (5 bases). This CDR3 has 13 residues. Trimming shortened V by 0 bases and J by 8 bases, and 13 bases separated the two germline ends. CDR1 and CDR2 from the germline V gene are SQVTM and ANQGSEA. The CDR3 protein is CSVEDYGPGGYTF. The CDR3 coding sequence is TGCAGCGTTGAAGATTACGGGCCAGGGGGCTACACCTTC.

The chain uses TRBV5-1 and TRBJ2-5, with D tentatively TRBD1 (6 bases). The CDR3 runs 15 residues. V was shortened by 6 bases and J by 3 bases, with 18 bases between the two germline ends. The germline V gene has CDR1 SGHRS and CDR2 YFSETQ. CDR3 sequence: CASTLQGREEETQYF. The DNA for the CDR3 is TGCGCCAGCACACTCCAGGGGCGAGAGGAAGAGACCCAGTACTTC.

V is TRBV7-9 and J is TRBJ2-1; a weak D match, TRBD2 (6 bases). V was trimmed by 5 bases and J by 9 bases, leaving 17 bases between them. Germline CDR1 reads SEHNR; CDR2 reads FQNEAQ (reference sequence). The CDR3 is 14 residues long. This CDR3 reads CASSPHLIAVEQFF. The CDR3 DNA sequence: TGTGCCAGCAGCCCTCATTTGATAGCGGTTGAGCAGTTCTTC.

V gene TRBV6-5 combines with J gene TRBJ1-1, with D perhaps TRBD1 (6 bases). The CDR3 extends over 14 amino acids. The germline V gene encodes CDR1 MNHEY and CDR2 SVGAGI. Trimming pared 2 bases from V and 5 bases from J, leaving 12 bases between. The CDR3 DNA follows: TGTGCCAGCAGTTACGGTTCAGGGGATACTGAAGCTTTCTTT. Translating it yields CASSYGSGDTEAFF.

This clone was recorded only once. V gene TRBV5-3 combines with J gene TRBJ2-4; 7 positions match TRBD1. TRBV5-3 is flagged as an ORF with uncertain function. J lost 0 bases, V lost 6 bases, and 9 bases had no gene match. The CDR3 covers 16 residues. CDR3 residues: CARIQGQSLAKNIQYF. CDR3 sequence (DNA): TGTGCCAGAATTCAGGGACAGTCCCTAGCCAAAAACATTCAGTACTTC.

The chain recombines TRBV2 with TRBJ2-7, with TRBD2 identical over 8 bases. Trimming at V came to 2 bases and at J to 3 bases, leaving 15 bases not matched to a gene. The CDR3 is 18 amino acids. Germline V CDR1 and CDR2: SNHLY, FYNNEI. CDR3 nucleotide sequence: TGTGCCAGCAGTGAACAGCCCCCCTTTAGCGGGAATCTCTACGAGCAGTACTTC. It codes for CASSEQPPFSGNLYEQYF. Supplemented by reference TRBV2 and TRBJ2-7, the full variable domain reads EPEVTQTPSHQVTQMGQEVILRCVPISNHLYFYWYRQILGQKVEFLVSFYNNEISEKSEIFDDQFSVERPDGSNFTLKIRSTKLEDSAMYFCASSEQPPFSGNLYEQYFGPGTRLTVT.

V gene TRBV19 combines with J gene TRBJ1-1; no reliable D call. CDR3 length equals 13 residues. V gave up 3 bases and J gave up 11 bases, with 16 bases separating them. Looked up from germline, CDR1 is LNHDA and CDR2 is SQIVND (reference sequence). As DNA, the CDR3 is TGTGCCAGTAGTATTGTCCGGGGTCGTTCGGCTTTCTTT. This gives the protein CASSIVRGRSAFF.